These 3 T cell receptor beta chains were all obtained from the same sample, sequenced in a study of shared clonotypes between healthy human individuals. Some clones are missing from TCRdb's copy, which holds only in-frame ones; the method was immunoSEQ multiplex PCR. The table has about 690,000 clones, 80% to 95% seen once. Input material: memory CD8+ T cells from PBMCs. Subset in this sample: CD45RO+ cells pooled with CCR7-negative TemRA cells. Receptor source: a man aged 18 to 30 in good health. Some clones in this sample may be carry-over from other donors' samples.

The genes are TRBV10-2 and TRBJ1-1; D is perhaps TRBD1 (5 bases). V lost 6 bases to trimming and J lost 6 bases, with 14 bases between them. CDR1 WSHSY and CDR2 SAAADI come from the germline V gene. CDR3 length: 13 residues. The CDR3, as DNA: TGCGCCAGCAGGGAGGGCCCGGGGGCTGAAGCTTTCTTT. Residues: CASREGPGAEAFF.

Comment on this clone: This likely traces to a read error, being one base from a far larger clone. J is TRBJ1-4 and V is TRBV25-1; D gene ambiguous. The CDR3 runs to 14 residues. From germline, CDR1 is MGHDK and CDR2 SYGVNS. The CDR3 loop is CSSSDPGLNEKLFF. CDR3 bases: TGTTCCAGCAGTGACCCGGGTTTAAACGAAAAACTGTTTTTT.

The genes are TRBV19 and TRBJ2-5; a weak D match, TRBD1 (5 bases). The germline CDR1 and CDR2 sequences are LNHDA and SQIVND (reference sequence). Trimming took 5 bases from V and 0 from J, leaving 16 bases between them. CDR3 size: 16 residues. The CDR3 reads CASSSRQIGYQETQYF. CDR3 sequence (DNA): TGTGCCAGTAGTTCCAGACAGATTGGTTACCAAGAGACCCAGTACTTC.